These T cell receptor beta chains were read from a single sample in a study of blood T cell repertoires in COVID-19. Sequencing was performed with immunoSEQ multiplex PCR; in TCRdb, only in-frame clones are kept and a portion is missing. The sample has more than 100,000 clones, around 64% seen once; the top ten hold around 0.9%. Sequencing was done on a sample of peripheral blood. Receptors originate from a human donor with acute or convalescent COVID-19. The donor label of this sample is uncertain. Each CDR3 is given with its conserved first and last residue. The D gene is left open where the match is weak. Clone size is not always given. Where it is, it says once, few, many or a class for expanded clones.

v_call,clone_size,d_call,j_call,cdr3_nt,cdr3_aa
TRBV7-9,.,TRBD1,TRBJ2-5,TGTGCCAGCAGCTTAGGGGGACAGACACAAGAGACCCAGTACTTC,CASSLGGQTQETQYF
TRBV24-1,.,.,TRBJ2-1,TGTGCCACCAGTGATTCAGGAAACTCCGATGAGCAGTTCTTC,CATSDSGNSDEQFF
TRBV2,.,TRBD1,TRBJ2-1,TGTGCCAGCAGGCTATCACAGGGGTACAATGAGCAGTTCTTC,CASRLSQGYNEQFF
TRBV9,once,.,TRBJ1-2,TGTGCCAGCAGCGTAGACCTGAGCTCTGGCTACACCTTC,CASSVDLSSGYTF
TRBV18,once,.,TRBJ1-1,TGTGCCAGCTCACGGAACAGGGAGAACACTGAAGCTTTCTTT,CASSRNRENTEAFF
TRBV5-6,few,TRBD1,TRBJ1-6,TGTGCCAGCAGCCGCGGACAGGGGTTAGGTAATTCACCCCTCCACTTT,CASSRGQGLGNSPLHF
TRBV11-3,.,.,TRBJ2-2,TGTGCCAGCAGCTTAGCTTTCGGGCAGCGGACCGGGGAGCTGTTTTTT,CASSLAFGQRTGELFF
TRBV24-1,.,.,TRBJ2-3,TGTGCCACCAGTGATTTGCCCGGGTCGGCAGATACGCAGTATTTT,CATSDLPGSADTQYF
TRBV19,once,TRBD2,TRBJ2-3,TGTGCCAGTAGTATAGTAGCGGGGGGAGCTAGCACAGATACGCAGTATTTT,CASSIVAGGASTDTQYF
TRBV11-2,.,TRBD2,TRBJ2-5,TGTGCCAGCAGCCCGCGCCCAGCGGGTCGGGGGGAAGAGACCCAGTACTTC,CASSPRPAGRGEETQYF
TRBV21-1,.,.,TRBJ1-3,TGTGCCAGCAGCAGGGGACAGGGGGACTCTGGAAACACCATATATTTT,CASSRGQGDSGNTIYF